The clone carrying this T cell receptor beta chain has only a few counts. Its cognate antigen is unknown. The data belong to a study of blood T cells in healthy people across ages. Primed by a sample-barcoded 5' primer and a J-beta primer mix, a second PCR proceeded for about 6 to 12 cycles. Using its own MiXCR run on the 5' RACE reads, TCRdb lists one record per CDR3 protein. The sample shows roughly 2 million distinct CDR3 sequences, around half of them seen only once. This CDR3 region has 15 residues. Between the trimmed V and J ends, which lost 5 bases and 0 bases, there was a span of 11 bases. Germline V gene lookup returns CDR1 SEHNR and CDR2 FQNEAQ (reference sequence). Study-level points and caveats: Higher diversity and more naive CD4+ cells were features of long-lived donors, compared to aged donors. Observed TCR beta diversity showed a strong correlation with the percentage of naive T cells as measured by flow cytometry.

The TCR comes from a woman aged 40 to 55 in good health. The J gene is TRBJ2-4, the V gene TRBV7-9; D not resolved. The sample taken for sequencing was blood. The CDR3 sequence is CASSVRQLAKNIQYF. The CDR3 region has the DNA TGTGCCAGCAGCGTACGACAACTAGCCAAAAACATTCAGTACTTC. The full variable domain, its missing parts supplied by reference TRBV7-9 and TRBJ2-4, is DTGVSQNPRHKITKRGQNVTFRCDPISEHNRLYWYRQTLGQGPEFLTYFQNEAQLEKSRLLSDRFSAERPKGSFSTLEIQRTEQGDSAMYLCASSVRQLAKNIQYFGAGTRLSVL.